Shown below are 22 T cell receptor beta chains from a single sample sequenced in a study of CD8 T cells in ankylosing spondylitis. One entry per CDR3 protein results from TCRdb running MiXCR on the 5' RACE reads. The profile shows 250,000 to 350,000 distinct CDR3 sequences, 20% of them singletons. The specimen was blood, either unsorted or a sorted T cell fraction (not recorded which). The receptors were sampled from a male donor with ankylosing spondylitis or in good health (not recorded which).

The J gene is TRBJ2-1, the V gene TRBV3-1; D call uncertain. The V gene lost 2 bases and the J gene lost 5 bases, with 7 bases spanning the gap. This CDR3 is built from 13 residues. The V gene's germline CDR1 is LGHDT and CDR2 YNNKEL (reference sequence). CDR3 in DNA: TGTGCCAGCAGCCAACACGGTAACAATGAGCAGTTCTTC. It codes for CASSQHGNNEQFF.

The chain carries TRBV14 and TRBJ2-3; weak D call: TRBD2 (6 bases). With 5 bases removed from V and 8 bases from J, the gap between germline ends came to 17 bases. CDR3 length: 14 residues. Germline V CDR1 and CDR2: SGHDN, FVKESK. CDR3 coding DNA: TGTGCCAGCAGCGACTTACTACTAGCACGTACGCAGTATTTT. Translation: CASSDLLLARTQYF.

The DNA of the CDR3 is TGCAGTGCCCAAATTAGCGGGGGGGCCGGCGAGACCCAGTACTTC. Translation gives CSAQISGGAGETQYF. J is TRBJ2-5 and V is TRBV20-1; 11 positions match TRBD2. V was clipped by 6 bases and J by 5 bases; unmatched bases: 11. This CDR3 spans 15 amino acids. Germline CDR1 reads DFQATT; CDR2 reads SNEGSKA (reference sequence).

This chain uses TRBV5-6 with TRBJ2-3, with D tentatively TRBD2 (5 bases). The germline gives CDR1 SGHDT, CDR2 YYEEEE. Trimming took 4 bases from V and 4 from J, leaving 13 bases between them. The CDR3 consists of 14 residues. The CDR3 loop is CASSPRWGADTQYF. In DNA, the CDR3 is TGTGCCAGCAGCCCCCGGTGGGGAGCAGATACGCAGTATTTT. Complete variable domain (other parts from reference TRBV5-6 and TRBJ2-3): DAGVTQSPTHLIKTRGQQVTLRCSPKSGHDTVSWYQQALGQGPQFIFQYYEEEERQRGNFPDRFSGHQFPNYSSELNVNALLLGDSALYLCASSPRWGADTQYFGPGTRLTVL.

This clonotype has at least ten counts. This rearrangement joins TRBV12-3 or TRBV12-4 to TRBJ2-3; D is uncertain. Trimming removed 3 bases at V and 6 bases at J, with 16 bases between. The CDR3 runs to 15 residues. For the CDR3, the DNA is TGTGCCAGCAGTTTGCTGGCTCCGGCTCGGGATACGCAGTATTTT. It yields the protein CASSLLAPARDTQYF.

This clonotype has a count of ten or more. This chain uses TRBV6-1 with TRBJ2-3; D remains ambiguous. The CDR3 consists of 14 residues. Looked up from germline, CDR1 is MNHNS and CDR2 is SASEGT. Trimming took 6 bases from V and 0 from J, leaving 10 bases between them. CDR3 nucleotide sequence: TGTGCCAGCAGAAAGGGATTAAGCACAGATACGCAGTATTTT. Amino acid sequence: CASRKGLSTDTQYF.

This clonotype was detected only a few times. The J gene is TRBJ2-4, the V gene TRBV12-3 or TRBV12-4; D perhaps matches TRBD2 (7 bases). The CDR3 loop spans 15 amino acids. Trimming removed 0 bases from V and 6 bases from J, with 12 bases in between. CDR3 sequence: CASSLAGGPTNIQYF. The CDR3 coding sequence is TGTGCCAGCAGTTTAGCGGGGGGGCCGACAAACATTCAGTACTTC.

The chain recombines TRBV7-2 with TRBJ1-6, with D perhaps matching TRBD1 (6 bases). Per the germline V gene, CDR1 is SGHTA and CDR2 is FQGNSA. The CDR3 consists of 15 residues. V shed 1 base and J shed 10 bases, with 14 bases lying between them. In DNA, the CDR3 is TGTGCCAGCAGCTTAGGGGCAGGGGAAGGATCACCCCTCCACTTT. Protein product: CASSLGAGEGSPLHF.

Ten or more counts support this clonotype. CDR3 loop: CAWSVRLGETQYF. In DNA form, the CDR3 reads TGTGCCTGGAGTGTTCGTCTGGGAGAGACCCAGTACTTC. The chain has TRBV30 and TRBJ2-5; D is ambiguous. The CDR3 length is 13 residues. Germline V gene data show CDR1 as GTSNPN and CDR2 as SVGIG (reference sequence). V was trimmed by 0 bases and J by 4 bases, leaving 9 bases between them. Complete variable domain (other parts from reference TRBV30 and TRBJ2-5): SQTIHQWPATLVQPVGSPLSLECTVEGTSNPNLYWYRQAAGRGLQLLFYSVGIGQISSEVPQNLSASRPQDRQFILSSKKLLLSDSGFYLCAWSVRLGETQYFGPGTRLLVL.

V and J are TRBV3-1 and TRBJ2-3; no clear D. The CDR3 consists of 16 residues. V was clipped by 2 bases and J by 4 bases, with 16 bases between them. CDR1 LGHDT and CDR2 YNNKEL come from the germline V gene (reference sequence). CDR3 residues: CASSQNAASGADTQYF. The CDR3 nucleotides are TGTGCCAGCAGCCAAAACGCAGCCTCTGGGGCAGATACGCAGTATTTT.

The CDR3 nucleotides read TGTGCCAGCAGTGAAGCGCAACGGGTCGGTCCTTTCGATGGCTACACCTTC. Its protein is CASSEAQRVGPFDGYTF. This chain joins TRBV2 and TRBJ1-2; D remains ambiguous. V was cut by 0 bases and J by 6 bases, with 20 bases left in between. Germline CDR1 and CDR2: SNHLY and FYNNEI. CDR3 length: 17 amino acids.

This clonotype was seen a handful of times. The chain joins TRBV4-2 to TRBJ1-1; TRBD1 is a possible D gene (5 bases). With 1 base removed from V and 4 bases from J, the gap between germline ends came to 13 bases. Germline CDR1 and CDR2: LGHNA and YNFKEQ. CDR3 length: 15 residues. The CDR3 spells CASSQAVRGSTEAFF. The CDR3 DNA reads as TGTGCCAGCAGCCAAGCGGTGAGGGGTAGCACTGAAGCTTTCTTT.

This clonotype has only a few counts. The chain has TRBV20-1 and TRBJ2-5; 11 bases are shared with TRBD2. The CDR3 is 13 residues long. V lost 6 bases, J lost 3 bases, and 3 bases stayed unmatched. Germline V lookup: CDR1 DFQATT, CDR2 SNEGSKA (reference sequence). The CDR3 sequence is CSALLAGEETQYF. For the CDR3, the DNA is TGCAGTGCGTTACTAGCGGGGGAAGAGACCCAGTACTTC.

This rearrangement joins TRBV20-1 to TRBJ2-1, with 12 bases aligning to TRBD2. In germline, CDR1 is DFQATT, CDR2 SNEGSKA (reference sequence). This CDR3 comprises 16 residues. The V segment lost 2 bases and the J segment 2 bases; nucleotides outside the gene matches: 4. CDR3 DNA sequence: TGCAGTGCTAGACCCGGACTAGCGGGAACCTACAATGAGCAGTTCTTC. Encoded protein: CSARPGLAGTYNEQFF.

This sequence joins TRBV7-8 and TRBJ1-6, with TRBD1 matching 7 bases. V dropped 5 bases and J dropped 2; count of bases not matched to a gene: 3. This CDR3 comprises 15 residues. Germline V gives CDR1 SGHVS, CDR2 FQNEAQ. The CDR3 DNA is TGTGCCAGCAGCGCGACAGGGACCTATAATTCACCCCTCCACTTT. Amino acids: CASSATGTYNSPLHF.

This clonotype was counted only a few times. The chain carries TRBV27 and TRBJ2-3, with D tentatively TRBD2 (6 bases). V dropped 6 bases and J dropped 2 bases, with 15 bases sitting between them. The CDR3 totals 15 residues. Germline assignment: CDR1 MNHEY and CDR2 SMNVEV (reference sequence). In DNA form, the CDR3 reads TGTGCCAGCAGCTCTCTTTGGGAGGACACAGATACGCAGTATTTT. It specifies CASSSLWEDTDTQYF.

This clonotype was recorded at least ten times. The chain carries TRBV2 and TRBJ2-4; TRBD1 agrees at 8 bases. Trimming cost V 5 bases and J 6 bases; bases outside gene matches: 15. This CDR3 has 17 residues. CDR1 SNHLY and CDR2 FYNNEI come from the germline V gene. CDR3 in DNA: TGTGCCAGCAGTCCCTACAGGGGGGCCAATTCGGGAAACATTCAGTACTTC. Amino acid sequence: CASSPYRGANSGNIQYF. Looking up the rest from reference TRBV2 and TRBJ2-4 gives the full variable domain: EPEVTQTPSHQVTQMGQEVILRCVPISNHLYFYWYRQILGQKVEFLVSFYNNEISEKSEIFDDQFSVERPDGSNFTLKIRSTKLEDSAMYFCASSPYRGANSGNIQYFGAGTRLSVL.

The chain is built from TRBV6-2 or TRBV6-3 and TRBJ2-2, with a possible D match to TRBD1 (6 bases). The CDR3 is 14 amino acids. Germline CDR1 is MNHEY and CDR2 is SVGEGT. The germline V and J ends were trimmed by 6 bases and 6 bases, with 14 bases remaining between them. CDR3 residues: CASRNRVIAGELFF. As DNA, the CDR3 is TGTGCCAGCAGGAACAGGGTAATCGCCGGGGAGCTGTTTTTT.

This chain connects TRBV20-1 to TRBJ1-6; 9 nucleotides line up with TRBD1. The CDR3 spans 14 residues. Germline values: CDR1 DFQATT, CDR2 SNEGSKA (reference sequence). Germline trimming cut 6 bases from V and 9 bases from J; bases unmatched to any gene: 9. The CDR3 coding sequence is TGCAGTGCCAGAACAGGGGGCCCTACTTCACCCCTCCACTTT. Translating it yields CSARTGGPTSPLHF.

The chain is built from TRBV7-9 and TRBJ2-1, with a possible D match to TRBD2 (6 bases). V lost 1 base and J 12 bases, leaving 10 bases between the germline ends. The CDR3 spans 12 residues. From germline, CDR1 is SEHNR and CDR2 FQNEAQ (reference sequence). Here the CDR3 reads CASSLGMGGQFF. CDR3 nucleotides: TGTGCCAGCAGCTTAGGGATGGGAGGGCAGTTCTTC.

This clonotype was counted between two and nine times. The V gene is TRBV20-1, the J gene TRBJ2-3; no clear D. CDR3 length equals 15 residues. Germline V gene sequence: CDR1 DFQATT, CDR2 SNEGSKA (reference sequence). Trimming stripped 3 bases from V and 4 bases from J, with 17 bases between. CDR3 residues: CSARNVAMFPDTQYF. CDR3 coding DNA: TGCAGTGCTAGGAACGTAGCCATGTTCCCAGATACGCAGTATTTT.

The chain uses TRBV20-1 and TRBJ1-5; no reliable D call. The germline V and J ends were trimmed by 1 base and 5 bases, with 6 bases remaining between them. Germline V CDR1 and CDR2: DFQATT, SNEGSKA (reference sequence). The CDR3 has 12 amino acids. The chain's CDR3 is CSARGGDQPQHF. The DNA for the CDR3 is TGCAGTGCTAGAGGGGGAGATCAGCCCCAGCATTTT.